The rows below give T cell receptor beta chains drawn from one sample of a study of blood T cell repertoires in COVID-19. Only in-frame clones appear in the TCRdb table, and some are missing; sequencing was by immunoSEQ multiplex PCR. The table includes fewer than 250,000 clones, approximately 84% detected once. Sequencing used PBMCs or T cells enriched from blood (not recorded which). These receptors were taken from a woman under 40 who had recovered from COVID-19. Both conserved end residues are part of each CDR3. Fields, in order: V gene, clone size, D gene, J gene, CDR3 protein, CDR3 DNA. A D gene is named only where the DNA matches it firmly. Some rows have no size entry. The others give once, few or many, or a class for an expanded clone.

TRBV5-4	.	TRBD1	TRBJ1-2	CASSFDYRGRGSGYTF	TGTGCCAGCAGCTTTGATTACAGGGGGAGGGGGTCTGGCTACACCTTC
TRBV11-2	.	.	TRBJ2-7	CASSFGRRGEQYF	TGTGCCAGCAGCTTCGGCAGGCGGGGCGAGCAGTACTTC
TRBV10-3	.	TRBD2	TRBJ2-1	CAIKVAGDWNEQFF	TGTGCCATCAAAGTAGCGGGAGATTGGAATGAGCAGTTCTTC
TRBV25-1	few	.	TRBJ2-3	CASTLSGTDTQYF	TGTGCCAGCACCCTTTCCGGGACAGATACGCAGTATTTT
TRBV5-4	.	.	TRBJ2-1	CASSDDGYNEQFF	TGTGCCAGCAGCGACGACGGGTACAATGAGCAGTTCTTC
TRBV6-4	few	.	TRBJ1-2	CASSYREGYGYTF	TGTGCCAGCAGTTACAGGGAGGGCTATGGCTACACCTTC
TRBV15	.	.	TRBJ2-1	CATSREVRASSYNEQFF	TGTGCCACCAGCAGAGAGGTGCGGGCGAGCTCCTACAATGAGCAGTTCTTC
TRBV7-2	.	.	TRBJ1-1	CASSWGGVNTEAFF	TGTGCCAGCAGCTGGGGGGGGGTAAATACTGAAGCTTTCTTT
TRBV19	once	.	TRBJ1-2	CASSSSATGYGYTF	TGTGCCAGTAGTTCCTCCGCGACGGGCTATGGCTACACCTTC
TRBV11-2	.	TRBD1	TRBJ1-5	CASSSDPGGGQPQHF	TGTGCCAGCAGCTCAGACCCAGGGGGAGGTCAGCCCCAGCATTTT
TRBV18	.	TRBD1	TRBJ1-5	CASSPGQRNQPQHF	TGTGCCAGCTCACCGGGACAGCGGAATCAGCCCCAGCATTTT
TRBV7-9	.	.	TRBJ1-1	CASSQSNRAQNTEAFF	TGTGCCAGCAGCCAATCAAACAGGGCGCAGAACACTGAAGCTTTCTTT
TRBV28	.	TRBD1	TRBJ1-2	CASSSTGTGYLYGYTF	TGTGCCAGCAGTTCAACCGGGACAGGGTACTTATATGGCTACACCTTC
TRBV2	once	TRBD1	TRBJ1-5	CASSGQGNSWPQHF	TGTGCCAGCAGTGGACAGGGGAACTCGTGGCCCCAGCATTTT
TRBV6-5	few	TRBD2	TRBJ2-5	CASTALAGGQETQYF	TGTGCCAGTACCGCCCTAGCGGGGGGGCAAGAGACCCAGTACTTC
TRBV11-2	.	TRBD1	TRBJ2-1	CASSFISGQGSYNEQFF	TGTGCCAGCAGCTTCATCTCGGGACAGGGTTCCTACAATGAGCAGTTCTTC
TRBV7-2	.	TRBD2	TRBJ2-1	CASSLSGRTPRSYNEQFF	TGTGCCAGCAGCTTAAGCGGGAGGACCCCCCGCTCCTACAATGAGCAGTTCTTC